This T cell receptor beta chain appears in the sequencing data of a study of blood T cell repertoires in COVID-19 (dated by TCRdb to 2020 to 2022). Turning to the overall study: The collaborator samples originated in the United States, Italy and Spain and spanned the acute and convalescent phases of COVID-19. The prospective study material was composed of cDNA or gDNA derived from T cells, B-cell-depleted T cells, or PBMCs. Nearly every sample came with metadata listing a de-identified subject ID, COVID-19 status, age in years and sex. Where available, HLA class I and class II types were obtained from metadata supplied by the sample provider rather than from assay-based typing. The samples were drawn from two sources: the first 160 participants of the ongoing ImmuneRACE study, and 950 to 1,500 subjects contributed by 6 global collaborators. A freely available public database, intended as a resource for researchers studying the immune response to SARS-CoV-2, is where the repertoires were released. The dataset comprised deeply sampled blood TCRbeta repertoires from subjects exposed to, actively infected with, or recovered from COVID-19.

Each collaborating institution followed its own protocols to collect whole blood in K2EDTA tubes. Collaborator samples were shipped for TCRbeta analysis as frozen whole blood, isolated PBMCs, or DNA extracted from either sample type. Study-wide findings and limitations: The amount of clinical and demographic metadata varied by source and participant and was provided uncurated.

This clone occurred a few times. The specificity of this receptor is unknown. No base qualities exist here, and no much larger clone lies one base off it. The same CDR3 can be traced to other DNA sequences in this sample. The CDR3 numbers 13 residues from cysteine through phenylalanine. The retained sequence is limited to the CDR3, 39 bases, with the frame set at the first base. Sequences SGHRS (CDR1) and YFSETQ (CDR2) are obtained from the germline V gene. V was cut back by 0 bases and J by 5 bases, leaving a gap of 6 bases between them. TCRbeta CDR3 regions were amplified from genomic DNA using the immunoSEQ Assay, a bias-controlled multiplex PCR. On the authors' methods: Nucleated cell counts per sample were estimated from amplification of reference gene primers within the assay. Sequence reads were collapsed and filtered to measure the absolute abundance of every unique TCRbeta CDR3 rearrangement. For each sample, productive Simpson clonality was calculated as the square root of Simpson's diversity index over productive rearrangements. Entries here come from immuneACCESS through TCRdb and include only in-frame sequences with V and J called. Some clones fail to appear in such tables; in the studies checked, an unresolved V gene covers under half of the shortfall, and the cause of the remainder is unknown. That table gives V, J and clone size, and the DNA gave D and trimming. This sample has 200,000 to 250,000 clones in its table, and 84% of those were observed once. Together, the top ten hold just under 20% of the sample.

Sequencing was performed on peripheral blood. The sequence joins TRBV5-1 to TRBJ2-1, with no D gene named confidently. The source is a man aged 25-45 years with active or convalescent COVID-19. The nucleotides are TGCGCCAGCAGCTTGGGTAGTAACAATGAGCAGTTCTTC. It is translated as CASSLGSNNEQFF.